The text below deals with one T cell receptor beta chain. The record originates from a study of T cell changes during pregnancy in multiple sclerosis. Clones were sequenced by immunoSEQ multiplex PCR, and TCRdb holds only the in-frame ones, with some missing. The sample holds about 56,000 clones, 80% to 95% seen once. Here the sequenced sample was CD4+ T cells from peripheral blood mononuclear cells, taken in the third trimester of pregnancy. This TCR was recovered from a female donor with multiple sclerosis, enrolled in a pregnancy study.

CDR3 DNA: TGTGCCAGCAGCCCAAGTCCCCCTTCCGCGCTCGAGCAGTACTTC. Protein product: CASSPSPPSALEQYF. The J gene is TRBJ2-7, the V gene TRBV5-4; D not certain. Trimming removed 4 bases at V and 6 bases at J, with 20 bases between. Germline V CDR1 and CDR2: SGHNT, YYREEE (reference sequence). CDR3 length: 15 residues.